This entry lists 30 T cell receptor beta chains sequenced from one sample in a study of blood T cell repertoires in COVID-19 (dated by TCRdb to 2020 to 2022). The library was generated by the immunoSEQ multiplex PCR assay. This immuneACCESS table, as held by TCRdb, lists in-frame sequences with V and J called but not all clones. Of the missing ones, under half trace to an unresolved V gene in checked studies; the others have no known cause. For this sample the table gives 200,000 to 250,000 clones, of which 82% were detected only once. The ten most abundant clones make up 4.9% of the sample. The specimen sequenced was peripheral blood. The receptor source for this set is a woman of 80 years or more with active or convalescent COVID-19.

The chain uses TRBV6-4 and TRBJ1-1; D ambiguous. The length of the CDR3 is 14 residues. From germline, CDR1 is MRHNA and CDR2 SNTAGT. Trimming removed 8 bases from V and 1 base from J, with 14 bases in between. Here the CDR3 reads CASLIRQENTEAFF. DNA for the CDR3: TGTGCCAGCCTTATTCGGCAGGAGAACACTGAAGCTTTCTTT.

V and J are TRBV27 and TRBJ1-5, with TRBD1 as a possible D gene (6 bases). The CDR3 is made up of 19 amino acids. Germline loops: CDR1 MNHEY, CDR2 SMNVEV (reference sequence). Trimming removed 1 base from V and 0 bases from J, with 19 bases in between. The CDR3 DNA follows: TGTGCCAGCAGTTTATGGCCGAGACAGGCAATTTATAGCAATCAGCCCCAGCATTTT. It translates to CASSLWPRQAIYSNQPQHF.

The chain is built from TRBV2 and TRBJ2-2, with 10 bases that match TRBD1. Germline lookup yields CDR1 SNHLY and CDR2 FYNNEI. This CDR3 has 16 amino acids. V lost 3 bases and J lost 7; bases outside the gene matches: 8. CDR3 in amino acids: CASSDKGTGVGGELFF. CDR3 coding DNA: TGTGCCAGCAGTGATAAAGGGACAGGGGTAGGCGGGGAGCTGTTTTTT.

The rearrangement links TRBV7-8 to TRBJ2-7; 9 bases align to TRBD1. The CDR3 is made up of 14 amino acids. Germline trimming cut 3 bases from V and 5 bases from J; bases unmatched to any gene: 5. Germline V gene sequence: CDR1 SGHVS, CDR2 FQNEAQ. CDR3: CASSFRTGADEQYF. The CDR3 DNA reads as TGTGCCAGCAGCTTCCGGACAGGGGCGGACGAGCAGTACTTC.

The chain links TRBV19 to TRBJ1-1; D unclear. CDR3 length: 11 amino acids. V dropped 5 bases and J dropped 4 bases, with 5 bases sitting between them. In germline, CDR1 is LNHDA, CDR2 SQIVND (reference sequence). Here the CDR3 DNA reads TGTGCCAGTAGTCTCCCCACTGAAGCTTTCTTT. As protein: CASSLPTEAFF.

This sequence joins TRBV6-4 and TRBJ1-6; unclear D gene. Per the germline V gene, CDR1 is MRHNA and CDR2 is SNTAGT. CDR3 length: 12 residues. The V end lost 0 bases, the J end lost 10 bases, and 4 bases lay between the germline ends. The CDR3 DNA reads TGTGCCAGCAGTGACTCGGGCTCACCCCTCCACTTT. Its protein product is CASSDSGSPLHF.

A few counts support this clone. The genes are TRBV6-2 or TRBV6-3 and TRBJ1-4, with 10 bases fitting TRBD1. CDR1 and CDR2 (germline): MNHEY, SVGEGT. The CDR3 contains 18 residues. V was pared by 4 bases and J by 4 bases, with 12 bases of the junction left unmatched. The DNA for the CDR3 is TGTGCCAGCAGTTCCATCGGGACAGGGGTACATCGTAATGAAAAACTGTTTTTT. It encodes CASSSIGTGVHRNEKLFF.

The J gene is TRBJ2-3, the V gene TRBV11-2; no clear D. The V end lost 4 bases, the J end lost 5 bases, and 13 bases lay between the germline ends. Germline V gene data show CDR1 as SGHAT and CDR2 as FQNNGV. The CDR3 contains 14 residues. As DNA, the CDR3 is TGTGCCAGCAGCTCCGTGACTCCCTTAGATACGCAGTATTTT. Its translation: CASSSVTPLDTQYF. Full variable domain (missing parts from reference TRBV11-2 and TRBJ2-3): EAGVAQSPRYKIIEKRQSVAFWCNPISGHATLYWYQQILGQGPKLLIQFQNNGVVDDSQLPKDRFSAERLKGVDSTLKIQPAKLEDSAVYLCASSSVTPLDTQYFGPGTRLTVL.

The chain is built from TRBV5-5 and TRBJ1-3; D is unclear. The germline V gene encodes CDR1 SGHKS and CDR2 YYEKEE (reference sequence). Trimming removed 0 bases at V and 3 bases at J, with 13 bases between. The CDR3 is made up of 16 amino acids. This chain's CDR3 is CASSLGSPLSGNTIYF. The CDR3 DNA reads TGTGCCAGCAGCTTGGGGTCCCCTCTAAGTGGAAACACCATATATTTT.

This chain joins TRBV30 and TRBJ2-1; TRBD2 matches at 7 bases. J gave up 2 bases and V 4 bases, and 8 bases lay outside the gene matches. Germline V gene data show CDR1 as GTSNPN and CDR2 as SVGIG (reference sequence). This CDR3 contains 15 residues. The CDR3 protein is CAWTEGGSPYNEQFF. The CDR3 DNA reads TGTGCCTGGACCGAGGGCGGGAGTCCCTACAATGAGCAGTTCTTC.

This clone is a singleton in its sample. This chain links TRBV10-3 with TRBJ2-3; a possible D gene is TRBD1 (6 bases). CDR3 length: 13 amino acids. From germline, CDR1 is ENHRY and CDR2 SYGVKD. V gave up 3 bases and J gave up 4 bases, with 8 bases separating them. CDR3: CAISESGADTQYF. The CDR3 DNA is TGTGCCATCAGTGAATCAGGGGCAGATACGCAGTATTTT.

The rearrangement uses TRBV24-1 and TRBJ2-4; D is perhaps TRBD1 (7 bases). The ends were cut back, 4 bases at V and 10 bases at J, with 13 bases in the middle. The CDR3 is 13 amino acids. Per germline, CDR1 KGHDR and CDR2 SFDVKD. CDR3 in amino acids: CATSEAGQLIQYF. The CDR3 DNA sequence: TGTGCCACCAGTGAGGCGGGACAGCTAATTCAGTACTTC.

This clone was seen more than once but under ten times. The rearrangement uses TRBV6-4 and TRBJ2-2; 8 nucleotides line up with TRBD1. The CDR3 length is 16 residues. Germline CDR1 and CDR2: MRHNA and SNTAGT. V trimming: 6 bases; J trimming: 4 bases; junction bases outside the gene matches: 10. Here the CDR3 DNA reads TGTGCCAGCAGACCCATGACAGGGGTCGGCACCGGGGAGCTGTTTTTT. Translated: CASRPMTGVGTGELFF.

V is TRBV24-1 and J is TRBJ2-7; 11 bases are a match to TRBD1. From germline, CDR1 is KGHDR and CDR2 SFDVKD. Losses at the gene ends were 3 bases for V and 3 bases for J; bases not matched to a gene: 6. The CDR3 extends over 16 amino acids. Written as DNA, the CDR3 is TGTGCCACCAGTGATACCGGGACAGGGGGGTACTACGAGCAGTACTTC. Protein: CATSDTGTGGYYEQYF.

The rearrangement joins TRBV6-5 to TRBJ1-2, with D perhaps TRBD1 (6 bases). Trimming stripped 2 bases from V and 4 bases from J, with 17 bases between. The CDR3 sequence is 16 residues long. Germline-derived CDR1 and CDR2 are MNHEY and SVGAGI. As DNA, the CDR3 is TGTGCCAGCAGTTACGCGGTAGGGGGAGCGAGCTATGGCTACACCTTC. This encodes CASSYAVGGASYGYTF.

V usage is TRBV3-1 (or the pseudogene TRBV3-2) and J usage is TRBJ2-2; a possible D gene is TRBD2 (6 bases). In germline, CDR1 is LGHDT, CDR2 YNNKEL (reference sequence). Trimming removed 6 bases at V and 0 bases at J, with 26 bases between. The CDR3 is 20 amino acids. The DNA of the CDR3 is TGTGCCAGCAGTCCGACGGGACTCCGGAAGCGGCGAGCGAACACCGGGGAGCTGTTTTTT. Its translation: CASSPTGLRKRRANTGELFF.

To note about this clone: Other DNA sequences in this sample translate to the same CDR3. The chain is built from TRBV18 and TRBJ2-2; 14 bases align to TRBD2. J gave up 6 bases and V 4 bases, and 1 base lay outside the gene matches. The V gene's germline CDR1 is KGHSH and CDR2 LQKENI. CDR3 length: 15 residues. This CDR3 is CASSRTSGRPGELFF. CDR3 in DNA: TGTGCCAGCTCACGGACTAGCGGGAGGCCCGGGGAGCTGTTTTTT.

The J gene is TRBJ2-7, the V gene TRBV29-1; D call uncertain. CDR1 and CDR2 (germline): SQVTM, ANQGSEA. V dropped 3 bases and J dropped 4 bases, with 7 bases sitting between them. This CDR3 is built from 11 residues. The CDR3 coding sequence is TGCAGCGTTGAGGCTTTTTACGAGCAGTACTTC. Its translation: CSVEAFYEQYF.

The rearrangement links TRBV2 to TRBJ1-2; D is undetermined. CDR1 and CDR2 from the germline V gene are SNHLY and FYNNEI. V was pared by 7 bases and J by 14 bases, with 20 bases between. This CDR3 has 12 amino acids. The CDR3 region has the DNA TGTGCCAGCAATCAGGAACCAGGCGTCAAGACCTTC. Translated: CASNQEPGVKTF.

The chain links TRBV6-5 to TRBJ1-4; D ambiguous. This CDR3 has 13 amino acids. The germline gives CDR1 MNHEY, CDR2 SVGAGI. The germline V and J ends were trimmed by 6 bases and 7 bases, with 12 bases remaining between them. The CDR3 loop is CASRDGRGEKLFF. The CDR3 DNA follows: TGTGCCAGCAGGGACGGACGGGGTGAAAAACTGTTTTTT.

The CDR3, as DNA: TGTGCCAGCTCACCAACAAATAGACAGTCCACTGAAGCTTTCTTT. Translated: CASSPTNRQSTEAFF. This sequence joins TRBV18 and TRBJ1-1; TRBD1 might be the D (5 bases). This CDR3 has 15 amino acids. V was trimmed by 2 bases and J by 4 bases, leaving 14 bases between them. Germline V gene sequence: CDR1 KGHSH, CDR2 LQKENI. The full variable domain, completed using reference TRBV18 and TRBJ1-1, is NAGVMQNPRHLVRRRGQEARLRCSPMKGHSHVYWYRQLPEEGLKFMVYLQKENIIDESGMPKERFSAEFPKEGPSILRIQQVVRGDSAAYFCASSPTNRQSTEAFFGQGTRLTVV.

The chain's CDR3 is CASSFVAGGTPYEQYF. The CDR3 DNA sequence: TGTGCCAGCAGTTTTGTAGCGGGAGGCACCCCCTACGAGCAGTACTTC. The rearrangement links TRBV27 to TRBJ2-7, with 10 bases identical to TRBD2. Germline values: CDR1 MNHEY, CDR2 SMNVEV (reference sequence). The junction had 7 bases not matched to a gene; V was cut back by 3 bases and J by 2 bases. This CDR3 is built from 16 residues.

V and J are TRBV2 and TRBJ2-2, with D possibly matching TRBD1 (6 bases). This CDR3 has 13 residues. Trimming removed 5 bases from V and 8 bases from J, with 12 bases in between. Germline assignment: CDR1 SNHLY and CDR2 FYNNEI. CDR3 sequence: CASSRTGMGELFF. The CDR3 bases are TGTGCCAGCAGTCGTACAGGGATGGGGGAGCTGTTTTTT.

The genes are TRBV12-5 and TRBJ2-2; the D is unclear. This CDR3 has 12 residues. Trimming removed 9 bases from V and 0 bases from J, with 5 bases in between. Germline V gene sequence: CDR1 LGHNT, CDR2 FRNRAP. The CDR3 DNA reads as TGTGCTAGCCATTCGAACACCGGGGAGCTGTTTTTT. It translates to CASHSNTGELFF.

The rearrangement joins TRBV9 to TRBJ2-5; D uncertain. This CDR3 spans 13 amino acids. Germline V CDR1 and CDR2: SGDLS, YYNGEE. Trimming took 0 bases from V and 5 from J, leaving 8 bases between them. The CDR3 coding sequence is TGTGCCAGCAGCGTAGAAAGTGCGGAGACCCAGTACTTC. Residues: CASSVESAETQYF.

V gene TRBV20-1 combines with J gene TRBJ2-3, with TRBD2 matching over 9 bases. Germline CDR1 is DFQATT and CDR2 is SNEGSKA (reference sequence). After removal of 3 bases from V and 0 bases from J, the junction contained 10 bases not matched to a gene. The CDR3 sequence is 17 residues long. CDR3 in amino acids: CSASNPSGETSTDTQYF. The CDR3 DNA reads TGCAGTGCTAGTAACCCTAGCGGGGAAACTAGCACAGATACGCAGTATTTT.

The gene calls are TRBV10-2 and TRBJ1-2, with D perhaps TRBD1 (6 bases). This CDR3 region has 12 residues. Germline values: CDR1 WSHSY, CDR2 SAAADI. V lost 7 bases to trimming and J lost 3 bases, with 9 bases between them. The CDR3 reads CASNNRDYGYTF. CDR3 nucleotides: TGCGCCAGCAATAACAGGGACTATGGCTACACCTTC.

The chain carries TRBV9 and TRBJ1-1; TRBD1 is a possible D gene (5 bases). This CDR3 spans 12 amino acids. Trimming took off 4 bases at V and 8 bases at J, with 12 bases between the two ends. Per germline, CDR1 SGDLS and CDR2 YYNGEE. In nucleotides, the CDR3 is TGTGCCAGCAGCTTAGGGACTGCCGAAGCTTTCTTT. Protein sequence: CASSLGTAEAFF.

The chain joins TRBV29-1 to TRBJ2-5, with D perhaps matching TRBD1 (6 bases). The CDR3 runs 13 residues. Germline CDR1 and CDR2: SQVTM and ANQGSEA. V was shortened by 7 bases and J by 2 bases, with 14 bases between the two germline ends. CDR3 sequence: CSGGQGAQETQYF. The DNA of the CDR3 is TGCAGCGGGGGACAAGGGGCACAAGAGACCCAGTACTTC.

CDR3 sequence (DNA): TGCGCCAGCAGTGAGTCTCCATCCTCCTACGAGCAGTACTTC. Amino acid sequence: CASSESPSSYEQYF. The chain is built from TRBV10-1 and TRBJ2-7; no clear D gene. Germline V gives CDR1 WNHNN, CDR2 SYGVQD (reference sequence). Trimming shortened V by 0 bases and J by 0 bases, and 6 bases separated the two germline ends. The CDR3 runs to 14 residues.